The 19 T cell receptor beta chains in this list originate from one sample, sequenced in a study of T cell responses to AZD1222 COVID-19 vaccine. Sequencing used immunoSEQ multiplex PCR; TCRdb keeps in-frame clones, though not all of them. Among approximately 150,000 clones listed, 90% were seen once. This specimen was peripheral blood, taken 28 days after the second AZD1222 dose. The receptors here all came from an adult who received the AZD1222 COVID-19 vaccine.

The V and J genes are TRBV18 and TRBJ1-3, with D uncertain. Germline loops: CDR1 KGHSH, CDR2 LQKENI. CDR3 length: 16 amino acids. The V and J ends lost 3 bases and 0 bases respectively, with 12 bases between them. The CDR3 nucleotides are TGTGCCAGCTCACCTGAGCCCTGGGGCTCTGGAAACACCATATATTTT. Its protein is CASSPEPWGSGNTIYF.

The genes are TRBV24-1 and TRBJ1-5, with unresolved D. CDR1 and CDR2 (germline): KGHDR, SFDVKD. V was cut by 6 bases and J by 0 bases, with 14 bases left in between. CDR3 length equals 16 residues. The CDR3 region has the DNA TGTGCCACCAGTTCTGGGGTGGCTTATAGCAATCAGCCCCAGCATTTT. Its translation: CATSSGVAYSNQPQHF.

V and J are TRBV28 and TRBJ1-5; D possibly corresponds to TRBD1 (5 bases). The CDR3 covers 15 residues. The germline V and J ends were trimmed by 3 bases and 4 bases, with 13 bases remaining between them. Germline assignment: CDR1 MDHEN and CDR2 SYDVKM. The CDR3 nucleotides are TGTGCCAGCAGTTTTAAGCAGGGCTGGAATCAGCCCCAGCATTTT. This gives the protein CASSFKQGWNQPQHF.

V usage is TRBV27 and J usage is TRBJ2-7, with TRBD2 matching over 8 bases. The CDR3 totals 17 residues. V trimming: 2 bases; J trimming: 0 bases; junction bases outside the gene matches: 9. Germline CDR1 MNHEY, CDR2 SMNVEV (reference sequence). CDR3 sequence reads: CASSLLTSGTASYEQYF. The CDR3 DNA follows: TGTGCCAGCAGTTTACTTACTAGCGGAACGGCCTCCTACGAGCAGTACTTC.

V is TRBV27 and J is TRBJ2-7; no firm D call. Germline V CDR1 and CDR2: MNHEY, SMNVEV (reference sequence). CDR3 length: 14 amino acids. V was trimmed by 5 bases and J by 3 bases, leaving 14 bases between them. The CDR3 loop reads CASSPFSRNYEQYF. The CDR3 DNA reads TGTGCCAGCAGTCCTTTCAGCAGAAACTACGAGCAGTACTTC.

The chain links TRBV2 to TRBJ2-2, with unresolved D. Per the germline V gene, CDR1 is SNHLY and CDR2 is FYNNEI. The CDR3 spans 15 residues. Deletions cut 4 bases from V and 1 base from J, with 10 bases between. The CDR3 reads CASSVGPKNTGELFF. The CDR3, as DNA: TGTGCCAGCAGTGTCGGTCCCAAGAACACCGGGGAGCTGTTTTTT.

The gene calls are TRBV9 and TRBJ2-7; a weak D match, TRBD1 (5 bases). This CDR3 comprises 13 residues. Per germline, CDR1 SGDLS and CDR2 YYNGEE. V was clipped by 3 bases and J by 3 bases, with 10 bases between them. The CDR3 here is CASSEGRGYEQYF. The DNA of the CDR3 is TGTGCCAGCAGCGAGGGAAGGGGCTACGAGCAGTACTTC.

The V gene is TRBV30, the J gene TRBJ2-2; 10 nucleotides align to TRBD1. Germline assignment: CDR1 GTSNPN and CDR2 SVGIG (reference sequence). This CDR3 comprises 16 residues. V trimming: 5 bases; J trimming: 9 bases; junction bases outside the gene matches: 15. CDR3 amino acids: CAWVRAGQGRPRELFF. The DNA for the CDR3 is TGTGCCTGGGTACGGGCGGGACAGGGGAGACCGAGGGAGCTGTTTTTT.

This chain uses TRBV9 with TRBJ2-7, with TRBD2 matching 12 bases. The V gene's germline CDR1 is SGDLS and CDR2 YYNGEE. The CDR3 consists of 16 residues. Losses at the gene ends were 4 bases for V and 1 base for J; bases not matched to a gene: 6. The DNA for the CDR3 is TGTGCCAGCAGCCAAGGGGGGACTAGCGGGTCCTACGAGCAGTACTTC. Protein sequence: CASSQGGTSGSYEQYF.

The J gene is TRBJ2-7, the V gene TRBV5-1, with TRBD1 identical over 7 bases. The germline gives CDR1 SGHRS, CDR2 YFSETQ. V dropped 0 bases and J dropped 5; count of bases not matched to a gene: 5. The CDR3 extends over 14 amino acids. Here the CDR3 reads CASSLAPGGDEQYF. The CDR3 DNA reads as TGCGCCAGCAGCTTGGCCCCAGGGGGTGACGAGCAGTACTTC.

This clone was picked up a small number of times. The V gene is TRBV28, the J gene TRBJ2-7; the match to TRBD2 covers 10 bases. CDR1 and CDR2 (germline): MDHEN, SYDVKM. Trimming removed 2 bases from V and 5 bases from J; junction bases left unmatched: 15. This CDR3 comprises 18 residues. The CDR3 bases are TGTGCCAGCAGTTTAGTAGGGAGTCTAGCGGGGGTGTCTAACGAGCAGTACTTC. Protein sequence: CASSLVGSLAGVSNEQYF. Together with reference TRBV28 and TRBJ2-7, the CDR3 gives the full variable domain: DVKVTQSSRYLVKRTGEKVFLECVQDMDHENMFWYRQDPGLGLRLIYFSYDVKMKEKGDIPEGYSVSREKKERFSLILESASTNQTSMYLCASSLVGSLAGVSNEQYFGPGTRLTVT.

V usage is TRBV6-5 and J usage is TRBJ1-2; 8 bases map to TRBD1. Trimming cost V 6 bases and J 2 bases; bases outside gene matches: 5. The V gene's germline CDR1 is MNHEY and CDR2 SVGAGI. The CDR3 is 14 amino acids. CDR3 residues: CASRPDRANYGYTF. The CDR3 DNA follows: TGTGCCAGCAGACCGGACAGGGCAAACTATGGCTACACCTTC.

This clone came up once. The genes are TRBV6-5 and TRBJ1-2; 7 nucleotides agree with TRBD1. The CDR3 contains 12 residues. Per germline, CDR1 MNHEY and CDR2 SVGAGI. V was clipped by 5 bases and J by 5 bases; unmatched bases: 2. CDR3: CASSRDSYGYTF. The CDR3 nucleotides read TGTGCCAGCAGTCGGGACAGTTATGGCTACACCTTC.

A remark on this clone: One end of the junction is discordant with germline, which a read error may explain. This sequence joins TRBV7-9 and TRBJ2-7, with 8 bases lining up with TRBD1. The CDR3 sequence is 15 residues long. The V gene's germline CDR1 is SEHNR and CDR2 FQNEAQ (reference sequence). In DNA, the CDR3 is TGTGCCAGCAGCCCACAGTACAGGGGGACCCAAGATAGCGTGTTC. Residues: CASSPQYRGTQDSVF.

This clone showed up just a few times. The V call is TRBV14, the J call TRBJ1-3; 9 nucleotides match TRBD1. The CDR3 totals 17 residues. Unmatched junction bases numbered 5, after V lost 0 bases and J lost 2 bases. The germline V gene has CDR1 SGHDN and CDR2 FVKESK. The DNA for the CDR3 is TGTGCCAGCAGCCAAGATTATGGGACAGGGCCTGGAAACACCATATATTTT. Residues: CASSQDYGTGPGNTIYF.

The chain has TRBV5-1 and TRBJ1-5; D unclear. The germline V gene has CDR1 SGHRS and CDR2 YFSETQ. Deletions cut 0 bases from V and 4 bases from J, with 8 bases between. The length of the CDR3 is 14 residues. The CDR3 loop is CASSLGTGNQPQHF. The CDR3 DNA follows: TGCGCCAGCAGCTTGGGTACGGGGAATCAGCCCCAGCATTTT.

The chain carries TRBV4-1 and TRBJ2-7; D assignment may be TRBD1 or TRBD2 (5 bases each). Trimming pared 1 base from V and 0 bases from J, leaving 10 bases between. The CDR3 is 15 residues long. Germline lookup yields CDR1 MGHRA and CDR2 YSYEKL. CDR3 amino acids: CASSQVRGLSYEQYF. CDR3 bases: TGCGCCAGCAGCCAAGTCCGGGGCCTCTCCTACGAGCAGTACTTC.

The genes are TRBV19 and TRBJ2-3; D is unclear. Germline V gene data show CDR1 as LNHDA and CDR2 as SQIVND (reference sequence). The CDR3 is 15 amino acids. Trimming took 3 bases from V and 1 from J, leaving 11 bases between them. CDR3 sequence reads: CASSISALGTDTQYF. As DNA, the CDR3 is TGTGCCAGTAGTATTTCGGCACTCGGCACAGATACGCAGTATTTT.

The CDR3 region has the DNA TGTGCCAGCAGTGATGGGACTAGCCTAAATGAGCAGTTCTTC. It is translated as CASSDGTSLNEQFF. J is TRBJ2-1 and V is TRBV6-4, with TRBD2 identical over 9 bases. CDR1 is MRHNA, CDR2 SNTAGT, per germline. The CDR3 is 14 residues long. With V trimmed by 3 bases and J by 7 bases, 4 bases remained unmatched.